These 9 T cell receptor beta chains were sequenced from one sample in a study of STAT3 mutations in large granular lymphocyte leukemia. Study results and limitations: In T-cell large granular lymphocyte leukemia, about half of patients showed multiple immunodominant subclonotypes.

The protocol was immunoSEQ multiplex PCR, while the TCRdb copy is restricted to in-frame clones and leaves out a portion. The sample lists tens of thousands of clones; about 81% were seen once. Their cognate antigens are unknown. Sample: PBMCs. These receptors were obtained from a human donor with T large granular lymphocyte leukemia. Some clones in this sample may be carry-over from other donors' samples.

The chain couples TRBV6-4 to TRBJ1-1, with D hard to call. CDR1 is MRHNA and CDR2 is SNTAGT in the germline V gene. There are 13 residues in the CDR3. Trimming stripped 4 bases from V and 1 base from J, with 7 bases between. The CDR3 DNA follows: TGTGCCAGCAGTGTGATGGAGAACACTGAAGCTTTCTTT. Translating gives CASSVMENTEAFF.

V gene TRBV9 combines with J gene TRBJ2-7; 8 bases line up with TRBD1. In germline, CDR1 is SGDLS, CDR2 YYNGEE. This CDR3 is 14 amino acids long. Losses at the gene ends were 0 bases for V and 4 bases for J; bases not matched to a gene: 3. CDR3 in amino acids: CASSVGQGNYEQYF. CDR3 bases: TGTGCCAGCAGCGTAGGACAGGGGAATTACGAGCAGTACTTC.

This rearrangement joins TRBV27 to TRBJ2-1; the D is unclear. The V end was cut by 7 bases, the J end by 6 bases, with 13 bases between. There are 13 residues in the CDR3. Germline values: CDR1 MNHEY, CDR2 SMNVEV (reference sequence). CDR3 region: CASTPRGGNEQFF. CDR3 nucleotides: TGTGCCAGCACTCCTCGAGGCGGCAATGAGCAGTTCTTC.

This CDR3 reads CASSLEGPNEQYF. As DNA, the CDR3 is TGTGCCAGCAGCTTAGAAGGTCCGAACGAGCAGTACTTC. The chain couples TRBV7-8 to TRBJ2-7; no definite D call. From germline, CDR1 is SGHVS and CDR2 FQNEAQ. V was trimmed by 1 base and J by 5 bases, leaving 9 bases between them. CDR3 length equals 13 residues. Filled out from reference TRBV7-8 and TRBJ2-7, the complete variable domain reads GAGVSQSPRYKVAKRGQDVALRCDPISGHVSLFWYQQALGQGPEFLTYFQNEAQLDKSGLPSDRFFAERPEGSVSTLKIQRTQQEDSAVYLCASSLEGPNEQYFGPGTRLTVT.

This rearrangement joins TRBV7-2 to TRBJ2-7; D is possibly TRBD2 (6 bases). Trimming cost V 5 bases and J 2 bases, with 22 bases left between them. Germline CDR1 is SGHTA and CDR2 is FQGNSA. The CDR3 contains 17 residues. Here the CDR3 DNA reads TGTGCCAGCAGCACCAGCCGGCGGGGTCTGAGGACCTACGAGCAGTACTTC. Translated: CASSTSRRGLRTYEQYF.

V is TRBV28 and J is TRBJ1-3, with a possible D match to TRBD1 (6 bases). The CDR3 is made up of 18 amino acids. V lost 4 bases and J lost 0, with 19 bases in between. CDR1 and CDR2 (germline): MDHEN, SYDVKM. CDR3 loop: CASSSGVGGLTSGNTIYF. CDR3 sequence (DNA): TGTGCCAGCAGTTCTGGCGTAGGGGGATTGACCTCTGGAAACACCATATATTTT. Looking up the rest from reference TRBV28 and TRBJ1-3 gives the full variable domain: DVKVTQSSRYLVKRTGEKVFLECVQDMDHENMFWYRQDPGLGLRLIYFSYDVKMKEKGDIPEGYSVSREKKERFSLILESASTNQTSMYLCASSSGVGGLTSGNTIYFGEGSWLTVV.

V usage is TRBV10-2 and J usage is TRBJ1-6; D remains ambiguous. Trimming took off 7 bases at V and 4 bases at J, with 8 bases between the two ends. The CDR3 length is 13 residues. In germline, CDR1 is WSHSY, CDR2 SAAADI. CDR3 nucleotides: TGCGCCAGCACTATGAATTATAATTCACCCCTCCACTTT. Translating gives CASTMNYNSPLHF.

This chain joins TRBV4-2 and TRBJ2-3; TRBD2 matches 14 bases. This CDR3 has 16 amino acids. V dropped 5 bases and J dropped 6; count of bases not matched to a gene: 7. CDR1 is LGHNA and CDR2 is YNFKEQ in the germline V gene. This CDR3 reads CASSETSGGAGDTQYF. CDR3 bases: TGTGCCAGCAGCGAGACTAGCGGGGGGGCCGGTGATACGCAGTATTTT.

The chain recombines TRBV11-2 with TRBJ2-7, with 8 bases fitting TRBD1. Germline CDR1 SGHAT, CDR2 FQNNGV. After removal of 1 base from V and 2 bases from J, the junction contained 1 base not matched to a gene. This CDR3 contains 14 residues. The chain's CDR3 is CASSLATGAYEQYF. CDR3 in DNA: TGTGCCAGCAGCTTAGCGACAGGGGCCTACGAGCAGTACTTC.